This T cell receptor (beta chain) emerged from a study of T cells in Graves' hyperthyroidism and ophthalmopathy. The study's findings and limits: Peripheral blood also featured most of the thyroid clonotypes expanded above 0.001.

The ends were cut back, 11 bases at V and 5 bases at J, with 19 bases in the middle. The CDR3 contains 14 residues. In germline, CDR1 is LNHDA, CDR2 SQIVND (reference sequence). About this clonotype itself: As yet, its antigen is unknown.

The CDR3 regions of TCR beta were amplified from RNA transcripts. The HTBI primer set drove a first-round RT-PCR of the TCR CDR3. TCRdb re-analysed the multiplex PCR reads in MiXCR, keeping a single row per CDR3 protein. The table lists under 350,000 distinct CDR3 sequences, 18% of them singletons. This TCR was recovered from a woman in her forties or fifties with Graves' hyperthyroidism. The chain recombines TRBV19 with TRBJ1-5, with D perhaps matching TRBD1 (5 bases). Sequenced material: blood. The CDR3 DNA follows: TGTGCCTCGCAGGATCGGGACGGTTATCAGCCCCAGCATTTT. It codes for CASQDRDGYQPQHF.